This T cell receptor beta chain appears in the sequencing data of a study of T cell changes during pregnancy in multiple sclerosis. Here immunoSEQ multiplex PCR was the method, and the copy in TCRdb shows in-frame clones only, minus some. The sample yields under 100,000 clones, 90% to 95% seen once. Germline assignment: CDR1 MNHEY and CDR2 SMNVEV (reference sequence). V gave up 2 bases and J gave up 1 base; unmatched junction bases: 4. CDR3 length equals 16 residues. The chain combines TRBV27 with TRBJ2-5, with 10 bases identical to TRBD1. The material was peripheral blood, obtained in the second trimester of pregnancy. This receptor was identified in a female donor with multiple sclerosis, enrolled in a pregnancy study. The CDR3 nucleotides read TGTGCCAGCAGTTTAATCGGGGACAGGGGCCAAGAGACCCAGTACTTC. It translates to CASSLIGDRGQETQYF.